The following is a TCR beta chain sequence with its context. The antigen is undetermined. For the second PCR, which ran for roughly 7 to 11 cycles, a sample-barcoded 5' primer and a J-beta primer mix were used. In TCRdb, the 5' RACE reads were re-called with MiXCR into one record per CDR3 protein. The table includes about 1.4 million distinct CDR3 sequences, 45% to 70% detected once. The data belong to a study of blood T cells in healthy people across ages. As for the study in general: About one barcoded beta molecule per two T cells came from capture by template switching.

Overall study results and limits: The percentage of naive T cells correlated strongly with TCR beta diversity. When set beside aged donors, long-lived donors presented more naive CD4+ cells and higher diversity.

Peripheral blood samples of 9 to 10 milliliters were drawn from each donor. The CDR3 length is 14 residues. CDR1 is MNHNS and CDR2 is SASEGT in the germline V gene. V shed 7 bases, J shed 5 bases, and the junction held 8 bases outside the gene matches. The source material was blood. The V and J genes are TRBV6-1 and TRBJ2-1, with 7 bases matching TRBD1. The receptor was isolated from a man aged 18-30 years in good health. The CDR3 DNA is TGTGCCAGCACCTTAGGACAGGATAACAATGAGCAGTTCTTC. Its translation is CASTLGQDNNEQFF.